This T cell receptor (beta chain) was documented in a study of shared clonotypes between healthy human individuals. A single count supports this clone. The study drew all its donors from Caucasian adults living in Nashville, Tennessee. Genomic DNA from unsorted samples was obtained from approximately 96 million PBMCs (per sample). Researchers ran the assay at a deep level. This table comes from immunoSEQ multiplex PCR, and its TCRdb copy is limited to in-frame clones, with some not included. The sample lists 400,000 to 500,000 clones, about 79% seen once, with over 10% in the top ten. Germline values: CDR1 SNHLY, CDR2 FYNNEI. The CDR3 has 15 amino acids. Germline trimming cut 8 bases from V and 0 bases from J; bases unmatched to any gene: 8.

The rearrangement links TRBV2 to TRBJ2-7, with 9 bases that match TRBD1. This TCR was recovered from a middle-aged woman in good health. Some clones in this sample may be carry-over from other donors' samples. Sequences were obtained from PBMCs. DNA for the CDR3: TGTGCCAGCGACCCCGGGACAGGGCACTCCTACGAGCAGTACTTC. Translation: CASDPGTGHSYEQYF.